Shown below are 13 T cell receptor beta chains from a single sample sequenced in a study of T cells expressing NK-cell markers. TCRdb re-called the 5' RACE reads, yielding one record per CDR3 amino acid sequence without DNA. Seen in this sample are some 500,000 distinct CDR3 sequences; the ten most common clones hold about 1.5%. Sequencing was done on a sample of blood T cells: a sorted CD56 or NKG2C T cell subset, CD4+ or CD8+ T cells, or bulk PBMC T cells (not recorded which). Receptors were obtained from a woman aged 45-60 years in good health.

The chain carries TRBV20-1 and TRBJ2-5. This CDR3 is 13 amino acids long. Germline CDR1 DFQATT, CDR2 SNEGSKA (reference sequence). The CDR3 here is CSAPLVLGETQYF.

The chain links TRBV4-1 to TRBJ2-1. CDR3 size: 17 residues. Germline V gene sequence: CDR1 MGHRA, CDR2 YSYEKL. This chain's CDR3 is CASSQRRKKDQNNEQFF.

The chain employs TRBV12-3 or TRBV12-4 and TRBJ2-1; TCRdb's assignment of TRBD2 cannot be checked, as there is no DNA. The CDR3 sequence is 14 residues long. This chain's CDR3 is CASSSPPFGNEQFF.

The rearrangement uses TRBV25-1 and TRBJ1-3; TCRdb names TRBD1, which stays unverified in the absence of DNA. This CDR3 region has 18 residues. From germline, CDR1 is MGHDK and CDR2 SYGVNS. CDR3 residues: CASSDTTGKGSSGNTIYF.

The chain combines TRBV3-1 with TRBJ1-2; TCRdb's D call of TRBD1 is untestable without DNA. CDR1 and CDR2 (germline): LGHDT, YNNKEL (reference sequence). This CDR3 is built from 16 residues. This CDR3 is CASSQTTGGTNYGYTF.

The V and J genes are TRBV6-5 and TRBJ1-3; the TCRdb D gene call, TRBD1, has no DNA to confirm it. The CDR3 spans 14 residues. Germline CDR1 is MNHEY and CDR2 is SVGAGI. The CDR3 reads CATMTGPSGNTIYF.

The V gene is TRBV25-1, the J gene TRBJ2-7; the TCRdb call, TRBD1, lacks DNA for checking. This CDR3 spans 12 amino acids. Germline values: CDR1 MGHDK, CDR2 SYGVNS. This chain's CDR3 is CASTTGAREQYF.

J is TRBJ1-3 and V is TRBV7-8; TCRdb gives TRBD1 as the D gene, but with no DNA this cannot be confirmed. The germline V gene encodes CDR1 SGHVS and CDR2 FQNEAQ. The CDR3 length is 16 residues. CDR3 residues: CASSLALPGNGNTIYF.

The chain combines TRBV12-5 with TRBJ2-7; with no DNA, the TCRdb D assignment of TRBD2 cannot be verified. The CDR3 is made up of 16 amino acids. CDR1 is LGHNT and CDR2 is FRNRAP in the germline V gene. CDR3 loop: CASGLVRSGTSYEQYF.

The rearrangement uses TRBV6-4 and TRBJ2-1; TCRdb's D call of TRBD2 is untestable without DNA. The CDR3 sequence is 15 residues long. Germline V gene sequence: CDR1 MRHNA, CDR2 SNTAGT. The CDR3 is CASSVEGVDIHEQFF.

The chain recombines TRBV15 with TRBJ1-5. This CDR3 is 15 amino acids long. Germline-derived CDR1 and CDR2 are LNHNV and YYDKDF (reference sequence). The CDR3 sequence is CATSRDAGLNQPQHF.

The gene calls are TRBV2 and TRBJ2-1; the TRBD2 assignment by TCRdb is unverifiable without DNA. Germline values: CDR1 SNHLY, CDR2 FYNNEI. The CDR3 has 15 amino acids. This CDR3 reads CASTGLAGPGNEQFF.

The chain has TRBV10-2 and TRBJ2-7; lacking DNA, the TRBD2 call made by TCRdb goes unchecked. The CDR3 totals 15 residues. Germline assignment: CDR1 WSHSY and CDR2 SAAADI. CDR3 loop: CASSELGLALGEQYF.